Included here is one TCR beta chain sequence, with context. Its antigen is unidentified. Within the ViraFEST assay, antigen-specific CD4+ T cells underwent expansion with viral peptide pools prior to sequencing. Culturing for 9 to 10 days preceded CD4+ T cell isolation. Their SARS-CoV-2 infection, verified by PCR, occurred between March and December 2020. Half-medium replacement with IL-2 medium occurred on days 3 and 7. The sample belongs to a study of vaccination effects on CD4 cells after COVID-19. Study as a whole: Samples from a couple of convalescent patients were given 16 days and one week before vaccination.

Broader study findings: Limitations: small convalescent group and missing early post-infection timepoints. New vaccine-induced clones dominated post-vaccine spike-reactive clones in convalescents.

Measured with immunoSEQ multiplex PCR; TCRdb has only the in-frame clones, and not every one. This table holds about 70,000 clones, roughly 73% found once. The receptor's source is a human donor who had a prior SARS-CoV-2 infection. The sequenced sample was CD4+ T cells from PBMCs cultured with HIV peptides, obtained before COVID-19 vaccination. The subset is: HIV-1 Nef peptide pool negative control/reference culture.

CDR3 sequence (DNA): TGTGCCAGCAGCGTGGGCAGCAGCTCTGGAAACACCATATATTTT. Translated: CASSVGSSSGNTIYF. The chain combines TRBV4-2 with TRBJ1-3; no clear D. CDR1 is LGHNA, CDR2 YNFKEQ, per germline. This CDR3 comprises 15 residues. Trimming left V 5 bases short and J 0 bases short, with 11 bases between.